The 29 T cell receptor beta chains below were found in one sample sequenced in a study of Ad26.COV2.S vaccination and SARS-CoV-2 variants. The protocol was immunoSEQ multiplex PCR, while the TCRdb copy is restricted to in-frame clones and leaves out a portion. The table records about 280,000 clones, around 87% of them present only once. As for treatment: roughly 20 received Ad26.COV2.S at low or high dose, single or two shots; several received placebo; per-sample allocation not given. The samples date from day 63 after the first vaccine or placebo injection. Here the sequenced sample was peripheral blood, taken in a trial of Ad26.COV2.S vaccine versus placebo. Every receptor here comes from a person between 18 and 65 years old who received the Ad26.COV2.S COVID-19 vaccine or a placebo.

The V gene is TRBV4-1, the J gene TRBJ2-7, with D possibly TRBD1 on 5 matching bases. CDR1 and CDR2 from the germline V gene are MGHRA and YSYEKL. Trimming removed 2 bases from V and 3 bases from J, with 17 bases in between. The CDR3 extends over 16 amino acids. For the CDR3, the DNA is TGCGCCAGCAGCCAAACTACGCGGACATCCCTCTACGAGCAGTACTTC. It translates to CASSQTTRTSLYEQYF.

The chain employs TRBV14 and TRBJ2-4; D may be TRBD1 (5 bases). CDR3 size: 16 residues. Germline V gene sequence: CDR1 SGHDN, CDR2 FVKESK. V shed 0 bases and J shed 2 bases, with 11 bases lying between them. CDR3 loop: CASSQERTGTKNIQYF. CDR3 nucleotides: TGTGCCAGCAGCCAAGAGCGAACAGGTACCAAAAACATTCAGTACTTC.

The chain employs TRBV27 and TRBJ1-2; no definite D call. The CDR3 totals 14 residues. CDR1 is MNHEY and CDR2 is SMNVEV in the germline V gene (reference sequence). Between the trimmed V and J ends, which lost 6 bases and 5 bases, there was a span of 16 bases. In DNA, the CDR3 is TGTGCCAGCAGGCGCGTCGGCACCCAGTATGGCTACACCTTC. This gives the protein CASRRVGTQYGYTF.

This clone was observed a few times. This chain joins TRBV6-5 and TRBJ1-5; TRBD1 matches at 7 bases. Germline V gene sequence: CDR1 MNHEY, CDR2 SVGAGI. Trimming at V came to 4 bases and at J to 7 bases, leaving 7 bases not matched to a gene. This CDR3 has 14 residues. CDR3 in amino acids: CASSLGQQRQPQHF. DNA of the CDR3: TGTGCCAGCAGTTTGGGACAGCAAAGGCAGCCCCAGCATTTT.

The chain couples TRBV29-1 to TRBJ1-2; TRBD1 might be the D (5 bases). CDR1 and CDR2 (germline): SQVTM, ANQGSEA. V was clipped by 5 bases and J by 6 bases, with 10 bases between them. The CDR3 loop spans 11 amino acids. CDR3 DNA sequence: TGCAGCGTTTACAGGTACAATGGCTACACCTTC. Amino acids: CSVYRYNGYTF.

The chain joins TRBV7-2 to TRBJ1-2, with D possibly being TRBD1 (5 bases). V was trimmed by 6 bases and J by 5 bases, leaving 16 bases between them. CDR3 length equals 14 residues. Looked up from germline, CDR1 is SGHTA and CDR2 is FQGNSA. The CDR3 DNA reads as TGTGCCAGCAGGGAGGACACACAAAGTTATGGCTACACCTTC. It is translated as CASREDTQSYGYTF.

V gene TRBV9 combines with J gene TRBJ2-2; D is ambiguous. V dropped 0 bases and J dropped 0 bases, with 6 bases sitting between them. Germline V lookup: CDR1 SGDLS, CDR2 YYNGEE. The CDR3 runs 15 residues. CDR3 residues: CASSVGGTNTGELFF. CDR3 DNA: TGTGCCAGCAGCGTAGGGGGTACGAACACCGGGGAGCTGTTTTTT.

CDR3 amino acids: CASSEVDSPLHF. The CDR3 DNA sequence: TGTGCCAGCAGTGAAGTGGATTCACCCCTCCACTTT. The rearrangement links TRBV6-1 to TRBJ1-6; no reliable D call. Trimming took off 1 base at V and 8 bases at J, with 3 bases between the two ends. The CDR3 runs to 12 residues. Germline V lookup: CDR1 MNHNS, CDR2 SASEGT.

The gene calls are TRBV6-2 or TRBV6-3 and TRBJ2-1; D perhaps matches TRBD2 (7 bases). Germline CDR1 is MNHEY and CDR2 is SVGEGT. CDR3 size: 15 residues. V lost 2 bases and J lost 3, with 11 bases in between. CDR3 in amino acids: CASSYGGGLYNEQFF. The CDR3 coding sequence is TGTGCCAGCAGTTACGGCGGGGGCCTCTACAATGAGCAGTTCTTC.

This chain links TRBV11-3 with TRBJ2-5; unclear D gene. Germline V CDR1 and CDR2: SGHNT, YENEEA. CDR3 length: 15 residues. The V gene lost 3 bases and the J gene lost 4 bases, with 15 bases spanning the gap. Here the CDR3 DNA reads TGTGCCAGCAGCTTTAGTGTTGAGGTACCAGAGACCCAGTACTTC. This codes for CASSFSVEVPETQYF.

This clone was detected once. This chain connects TRBV5-5 to TRBJ2-2; 8 bases align to TRBD2. Trimming took 4 bases from V and 3 from J; bases not matched to a gene: 11. The CDR3 is 17 residues long. Germline values: CDR1 SGHKS, CDR2 YYEKEE (reference sequence). The CDR3 is CASSRTPQRGYTGELFF. In nucleotides, the CDR3 is TGTGCCAGCAGCCGAACCCCCCAGCGGGGGTACACCGGGGAGCTGTTTTTT. The variable domain in full, with the rest retrieved from reference TRBV5-5 and TRBJ2-2, is DAGVTQSPTHLIKTRGQQVTLRCSPISGHKSVSWYQQVLGQGPQFIFQYYEKEERGRGNFPDRFSARQFPNYSSELNVNALLLGDSALYLCASSRTPQRGYTGELFFGEGSRLTVL.

The chain uses TRBV6-5 and TRBJ2-7, with 8 bases matching TRBD2. V shed 8 bases and J 3 bases; nucleotides not matched to a gene: 9. The CDR3 covers 14 residues. Germline V CDR1 and CDR2: MNHEY, SVGAGI. The CDR3 sequence: CASANSGGYYEQYF. In DNA, the CDR3 is TGTGCCAGCGCCAATTCGGGGGGGTACTACGAGCAGTACTTC.

J is TRBJ1-2 and V is TRBV30; perhaps TRBD1 as D (5 bases). The length of the CDR3 is 14 residues. Germline CDR1 reads GTSNPN; CDR2 reads SVGIG (reference sequence). Trimming pared 0 bases from V and 0 bases from J, leaving 8 bases between. In DNA form, the CDR3 reads TGTGCCTGGAGTGTACAGACAGCTAACTATGGCTACACCTTC. This sequence encodes CAWSVQTANYGYTF.

V gene TRBV3-1 (or the pseudogene TRBV3-2) combines with J gene TRBJ2-7, with TRBD2 as a possible D gene (5 bases). The CDR3 contains 15 residues. Trimming stripped 3 bases from V and 0 bases from J, with 12 bases between. Per germline, CDR1 LGHDT and CDR2 YNNKEL (reference sequence). The CDR3, as DNA: TGTGCCAGCAGCCAGAACACTAGGAGCTCCTACGAGCAGTACTTC. Residues: CASSQNTRSSYEQYF.

This chain links TRBV5-1 with TRBJ2-3; TRBD2 matches at 14 bases. Unmatched junction bases numbered 3, after V lost 0 bases and J lost 3 bases. The CDR3 is made up of 17 amino acids. The germline V gene has CDR1 SGHRS and CDR2 YFSETQ. CDR3 region: CASSLGLAGGATDTQYF. For the CDR3, the DNA is TGCGCCAGCAGCTTGGGACTAGCGGGAGGGGCAACAGATACGCAGTATTTT.

The chain links TRBV3-1 (or the pseudogene TRBV3-2) to TRBJ1-4; D is ambiguous. Trimming pared 0 bases from V and 2 bases from J, leaving 10 bases between. Germline V gene lookup returns CDR1 LGHDT and CDR2 YNNKEL (reference sequence). The CDR3 covers 16 residues. The CDR3 here is CASSQEFGQTNEKLFF. CDR3 nucleotides: TGTGCCAGCAGCCAAGAGTTCGGGCAGACTAATGAAAAACTGTTTTTT.

The chain uses TRBV18 and TRBJ2-1, with D perhaps matching TRBD1 (5 bases). The CDR3 spans 15 residues. CDR1 KGHSH and CDR2 LQKENI come from the germline V gene. V dropped 0 bases and J dropped 0 bases, with 6 bases sitting between them. CDR3 region: CASSPPQGSYNEQFF. The CDR3 nucleotides are TGTGCCAGCTCACCACCCCAGGGCTCCTACAATGAGCAGTTCTTC. The variable domain in full, with the rest retrieved from reference TRBV18 and TRBJ2-1, is NAGVMQNPRHLVRRRGQEARLRCSPMKGHSHVYWYRQLPEEGLKFMVYLQKENIIDESGMPKERFSAEFPKEGPSILRIQQVVRGDSAAYFCASSPPQGSYNEQFFGPGTRLTVL.

V and J are TRBV7-2 and TRBJ2-5, with TRBD1 as a possible D gene (6 bases). Trimming pared 6 bases from V and 2 bases from J, leaving 10 bases between. Germline CDR1 is SGHTA and CDR2 is FQGNSA. The CDR3 consists of 13 residues. In DNA form, the CDR3 reads TGTGCCAGCAGACCAGGACAGCAAGAGACCCAGTACTTC. Its protein product is CASRPGQQETQYF.

The chain employs TRBV5-4 and TRBJ2-1, with 8 bases identical to TRBD2. The junction had 4 bases not matched to a gene; V was cut back by 7 bases and J by 1 base. CDR3 length: 14 residues. Germline V gives CDR1 SGHNT, CDR2 YYREEE (reference sequence). The CDR3 DNA sequence: TGTGCCAGCCGGGGGGGGGAGTCCTACAATGAGCAGTTCTTC. The encoded protein is CASRGGESYNEQFF.

The chain uses TRBV5-4 and TRBJ2-5; tentatively, D is TRBD2 (5 bases). V lost 2 bases and J 4 bases, leaving 6 bases between the germline ends. Germline V lookup: CDR1 SGHNT, CDR2 YYREEE (reference sequence). This CDR3 is 12 amino acids long. The CDR3 nucleotides read TGTGCCAGCAGCTTCGAGGGAGAGACCCAGTACTTC. It encodes CASSFEGETQYF.

The chain has TRBV29-1 and TRBJ2-7; tentative D call: TRBD2 (6 bases). From germline, CDR1 is SQVTM and CDR2 ANQGSEA. Trimming took off 4 bases at V and 6 bases at J, with 19 bases between the two ends. The CDR3 is 14 amino acids. The CDR3 region is CSVGDSDDSCEQYF. The CDR3 region has the DNA TGCAGCGTTGGGGACTCTGACGACTCTTGCGAGCAGTACTTC.

The CDR3, as DNA: TGTGCCACCCGACCATCCTCTGGGGCCAACGTCCTGACTTTC. Translation gives CATRPSSGANVLTF. This chain joins TRBV7-2 and TRBJ2-6; D not certain. Looked up from germline, CDR1 is SGHTA and CDR2 is FQGNSA. V dropped 10 bases and J dropped 0 bases, with 10 bases sitting between them. The CDR3 contains 14 residues.

The chain carries TRBV2 and TRBJ1-5; 8 nucleotides match TRBD1. V lost 5 bases, J lost 4 bases, and 7 bases stayed unmatched. Looked up from germline, CDR1 is SNHLY and CDR2 is FYNNEI. The CDR3 has 15 amino acids. This CDR3 reads CASSFGQGRNQPQHF. DNA of the CDR3: TGTGCCAGCAGTTTCGGACAGGGTAGAAATCAGCCCCAGCATTTT.

This chain joins TRBV5-6 and TRBJ1-1; D may be TRBD1 (5 bases). V lost 5 bases and J 5 bases, leaving 16 bases between the germline ends. Germline assignment: CDR1 SGHDT and CDR2 YYEEEE. The CDR3 length is 14 residues. The CDR3, as DNA: TGTGCCAGCAGTCTAAGGCGGGGGAGAACTGAAGCTTTCTTT. Translated, it gives CASSLRRGRTEAFF.

V gene TRBV4-1 combines with J gene TRBJ1-2; TRBD1 agrees at 7 bases. CDR1 and CDR2 from the germline V gene are MGHRA and YSYEKL. Trimming removed 3 bases from V and 8 bases from J; junction bases left unmatched: 15. The CDR3 runs 16 residues. CDR3 in amino acids: CASSHPQGQLDRGYTF. In DNA, the CDR3 is TGCGCCAGCAGCCACCCTCAGGGACAGCTAGATAGGGGCTACACCTTC.

The V call is TRBV7-3, the J call TRBJ2-3; TRBD2 might be the D (5 bases). The V gene lost 1 base and the J gene lost 1 base, with 9 bases spanning the gap. This CDR3 region has 15 residues. Germline-derived CDR1 and CDR2 are SGHTA and FQGTGA. The CDR3 loop is CASSLMSGRTDTQYF. The CDR3 DNA sequence: TGTGCCAGCAGCTTAATGAGCGGACGCACAGATACGCAGTATTTT.

V usage is TRBV18 and J usage is TRBJ2-3, with unresolved D. The CDR3 has 16 amino acids. V gave up 2 bases and J gave up 0 bases, with 12 bases separating them. Germline-derived CDR1 and CDR2 are KGHSH and LQKENI. CDR3 nucleotide sequence: TGTGCCAGCTCACCATTAAAGGTTGTGAGCACAGATACGCAGTATTTT. Translating it yields CASSPLKVVSTDTQYF.

Concerning this clone: One junction end does not reproduce the germline sequence, and a read error may be involved. The rearrangement uses TRBV3-1 (or the pseudogene TRBV3-2) and TRBJ1-2; D is possibly TRBD1 (5 bases). Germline-derived CDR1 and CDR2 are LGHDT and YNNKEL (reference sequence). There are 15 residues in the CDR3. CDR3 amino acids: CASSPDNPGRQAIVF. As DNA, the CDR3 is TGTGCCAGCAGCCCAGATAACCCGGGACGCCAAGCCATAGTCTTC.

This clone was seen more than once but under ten times. The V gene is TRBV30, the J gene TRBJ1-6; the match to TRBD1 covers 7 bases. Per germline, CDR1 GTSNPN and CDR2 SVGIG (reference sequence). V lost 4 bases, J lost 4 bases, and 1 base stayed unmatched. The CDR3 has 13 residues. The CDR3 is CAWTGQYNSPLHF. CDR3 coding DNA: TGTGCCTGGACGGGACAGTATAATTCACCCCTCCACTTT.